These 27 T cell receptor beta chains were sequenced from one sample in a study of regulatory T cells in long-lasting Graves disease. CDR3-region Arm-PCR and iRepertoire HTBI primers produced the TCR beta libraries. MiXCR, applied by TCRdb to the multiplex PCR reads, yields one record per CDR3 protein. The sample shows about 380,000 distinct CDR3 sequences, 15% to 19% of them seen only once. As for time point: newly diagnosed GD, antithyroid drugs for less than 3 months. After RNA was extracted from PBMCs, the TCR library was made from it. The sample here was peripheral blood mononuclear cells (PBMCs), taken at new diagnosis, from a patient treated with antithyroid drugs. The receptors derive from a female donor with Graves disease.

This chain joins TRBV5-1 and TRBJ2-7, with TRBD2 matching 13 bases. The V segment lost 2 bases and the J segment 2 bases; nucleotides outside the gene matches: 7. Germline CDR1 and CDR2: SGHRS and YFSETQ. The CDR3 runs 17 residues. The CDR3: CASSFGTSGTSTYEQYF. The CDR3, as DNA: TGCGCCAGCAGCTTCGGGACTAGCGGGACGAGTACCTACGAGCAGTACTTC.

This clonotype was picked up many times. CDR3 bases: TGTGCCAGCAGTTCCAAGCGGGGCCCCACAGATACGCAGTATTTT. Amino acid sequence: CASSSKRGPTDTQYF. This chain connects TRBV6-2 or TRBV6-3 to TRBJ2-3; 7 bases are a match to TRBD2. Germline V gene data show CDR1 as MNHEY and CDR2 as SVGEGT. V shed 4 bases and J 2 bases; nucleotides not matched to a gene: 6. The CDR3 spans 15 residues.

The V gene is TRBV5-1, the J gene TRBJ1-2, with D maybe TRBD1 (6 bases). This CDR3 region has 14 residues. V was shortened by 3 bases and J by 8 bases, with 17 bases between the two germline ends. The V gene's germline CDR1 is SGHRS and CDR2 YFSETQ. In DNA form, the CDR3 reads TGCGCCAGCAGCTCTCGACAGGCCGAGGGGGGCTACACCTTC. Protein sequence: CASSSRQAEGGYTF.

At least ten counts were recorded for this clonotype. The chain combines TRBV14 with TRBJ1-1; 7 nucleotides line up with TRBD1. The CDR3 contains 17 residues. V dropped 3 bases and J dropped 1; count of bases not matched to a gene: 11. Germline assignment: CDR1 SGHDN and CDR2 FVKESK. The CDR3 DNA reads TGTGCCAGCAGCCATAGGAAGCCCACAGGGGCGAACACTGAAGCTTTCTTT. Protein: CASSHRKPTGANTEAFF.

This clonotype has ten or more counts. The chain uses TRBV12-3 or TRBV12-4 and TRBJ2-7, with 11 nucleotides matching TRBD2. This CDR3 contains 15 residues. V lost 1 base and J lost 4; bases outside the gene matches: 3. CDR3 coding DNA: TGTGCCAGCAGTTTAGTCCTAGCGGGAGGATACGAGCAGTACTTC. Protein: CASSLVLAGGYEQYF.

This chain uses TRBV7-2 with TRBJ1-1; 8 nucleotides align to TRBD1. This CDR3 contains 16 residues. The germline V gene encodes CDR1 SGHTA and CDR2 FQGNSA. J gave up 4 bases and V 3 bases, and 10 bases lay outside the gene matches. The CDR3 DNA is TGTGCCAGCAGCTTGGCCCAGGGGGCAAGGATCACTGAAGCTTTCTTT. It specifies CASSLAQGARITEAFF.

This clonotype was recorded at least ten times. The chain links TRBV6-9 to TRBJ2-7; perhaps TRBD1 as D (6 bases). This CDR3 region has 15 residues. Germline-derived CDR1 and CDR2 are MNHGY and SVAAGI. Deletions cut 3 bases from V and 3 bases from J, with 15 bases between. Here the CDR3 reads CASSYGRGSYYEQYF. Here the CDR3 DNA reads TGTGCCAGCAGTTACGGCAGGGGATCATACTACGAGCAGTACTTC.

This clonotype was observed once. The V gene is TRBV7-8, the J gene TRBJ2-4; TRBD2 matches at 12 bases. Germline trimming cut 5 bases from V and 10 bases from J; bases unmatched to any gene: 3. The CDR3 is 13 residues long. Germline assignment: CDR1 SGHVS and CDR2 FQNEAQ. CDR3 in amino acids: CASSPGLAGIQYF. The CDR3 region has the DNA TGTGCCAGCAGCCCTGGACTAGCGGGAATTCAGTACTTC.

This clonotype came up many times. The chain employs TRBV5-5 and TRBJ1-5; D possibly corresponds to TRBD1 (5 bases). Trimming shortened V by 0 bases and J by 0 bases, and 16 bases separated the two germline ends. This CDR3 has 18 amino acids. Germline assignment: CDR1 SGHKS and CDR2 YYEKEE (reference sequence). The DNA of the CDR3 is TGTGCCAGCAGCTTGGAGGGTTTTGGGGGTAATAGCAATCAGCCCCAGCATTTT. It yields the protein CASSLEGFGGNSNQPQHF.

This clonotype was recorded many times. The CDR3 DNA reads as TGTGCCAGCAGTTTAGGGGTAGGACAAAATGAAAAACTGTTTTTT. This encodes CASSLGVGQNEKLFF. The chain couples TRBV12-3 or TRBV12-4 to TRBJ1-4, with D perhaps matching TRBD1 (5 bases). This CDR3 region has 15 residues. Trimming took 1 base from V and 5 from J, leaving 11 bases between them.

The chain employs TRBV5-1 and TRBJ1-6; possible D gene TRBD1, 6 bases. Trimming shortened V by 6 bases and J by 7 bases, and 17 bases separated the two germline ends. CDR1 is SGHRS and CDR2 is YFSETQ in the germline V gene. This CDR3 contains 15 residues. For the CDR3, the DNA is TGCGCCAGCACCTTTTCGGACAGTGCCAATTCACCCCTCCACTTT. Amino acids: CASTFSDSANSPLHF.

CDR3 protein: CATSDFVSGRHEQFF. The CDR3 DNA reads TGTGCCACCAGTGATTTTGTTTCCGGGAGGCATGAGCAGTTCTTC. The gene calls are TRBV24-1 and TRBJ2-1; 7 bases line up with TRBD2. Per the germline V gene, CDR1 is KGHDR and CDR2 is SFDVKD. This CDR3 is 15 amino acids long. V dropped 1 base and J dropped 8; count of bases not matched to a gene: 7.

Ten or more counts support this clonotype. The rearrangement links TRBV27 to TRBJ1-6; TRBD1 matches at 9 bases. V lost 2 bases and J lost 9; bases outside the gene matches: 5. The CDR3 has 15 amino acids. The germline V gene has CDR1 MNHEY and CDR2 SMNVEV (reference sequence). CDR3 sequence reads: CASSLQGQGRSPLHF. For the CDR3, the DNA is TGTGCCAGCAGTTTACAGGGACAGGGCCGTTCACCCCTCCACTTT.

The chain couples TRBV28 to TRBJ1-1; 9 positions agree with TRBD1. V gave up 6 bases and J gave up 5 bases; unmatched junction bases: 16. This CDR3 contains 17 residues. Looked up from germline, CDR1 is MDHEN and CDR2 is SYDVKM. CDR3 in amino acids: CASRRTGGVGQKTEAFF. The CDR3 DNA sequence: TGTGCCAGCAGACGCACAGGGGGCGTCGGCCAAAAGACTGAAGCTTTCTTT.

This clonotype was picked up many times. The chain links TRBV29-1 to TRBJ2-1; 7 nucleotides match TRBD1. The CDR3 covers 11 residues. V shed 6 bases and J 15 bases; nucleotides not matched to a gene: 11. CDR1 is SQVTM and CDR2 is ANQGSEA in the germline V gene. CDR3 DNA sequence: TGCAGCGTAGACTTGACAGGGATGCCGTTCTTC. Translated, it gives CSVDLTGMPFF.

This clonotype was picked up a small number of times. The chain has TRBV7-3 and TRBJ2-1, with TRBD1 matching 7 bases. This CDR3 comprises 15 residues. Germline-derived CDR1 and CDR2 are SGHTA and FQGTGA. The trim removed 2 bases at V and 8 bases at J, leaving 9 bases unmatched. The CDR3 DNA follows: TGTGCCAGCAGCTTAGCGTCAGGGGGTTTGGATGAGCAGTTCTTC. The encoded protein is CASSLASGGLDEQFF.

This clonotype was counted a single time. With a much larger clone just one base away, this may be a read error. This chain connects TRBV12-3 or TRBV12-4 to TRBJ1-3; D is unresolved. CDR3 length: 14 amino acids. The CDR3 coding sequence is TGTGCCAGCAGCCACCTTCGGGGTGGAAACACCACATATTTT. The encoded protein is CASSHLRGGNTTYF.

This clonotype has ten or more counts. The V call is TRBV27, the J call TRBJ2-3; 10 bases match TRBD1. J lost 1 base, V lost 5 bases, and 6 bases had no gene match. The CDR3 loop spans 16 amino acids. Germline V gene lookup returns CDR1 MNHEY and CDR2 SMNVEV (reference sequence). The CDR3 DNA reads TGTGCCAGCAGTCGCCTCGGACAGGGGGGCACAGATACGCAGTATTTT. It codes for CASSRLGQGGTDTQYF.

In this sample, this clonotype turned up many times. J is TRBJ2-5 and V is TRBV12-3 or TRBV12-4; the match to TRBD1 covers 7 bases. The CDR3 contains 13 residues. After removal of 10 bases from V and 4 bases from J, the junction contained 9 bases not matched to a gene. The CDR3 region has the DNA TGTGCCACCGGGGACAGTGTAGGAGAGACCCAGTACTTC. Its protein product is CATGDSVGETQYF.

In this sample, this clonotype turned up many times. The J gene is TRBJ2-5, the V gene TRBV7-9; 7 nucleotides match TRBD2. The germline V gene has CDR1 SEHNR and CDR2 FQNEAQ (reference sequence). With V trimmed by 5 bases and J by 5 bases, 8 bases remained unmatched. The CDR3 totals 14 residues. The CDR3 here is CASSPGGLFETQYF. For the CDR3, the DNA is TGTGCCAGCAGCCCCGGGGGGTTATTCGAGACCCAGTACTTC. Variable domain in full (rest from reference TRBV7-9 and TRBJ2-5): DTGVSQNPRHKITKRGQNVTFRCDPISEHNRLYWYRQTLGQGPEFLTYFQNEAQLEKSRLLSDRFSAERPKGSFSTLEIQRTEQGDSAMYLCASSPGGLFETQYFGPGTRLLVL.

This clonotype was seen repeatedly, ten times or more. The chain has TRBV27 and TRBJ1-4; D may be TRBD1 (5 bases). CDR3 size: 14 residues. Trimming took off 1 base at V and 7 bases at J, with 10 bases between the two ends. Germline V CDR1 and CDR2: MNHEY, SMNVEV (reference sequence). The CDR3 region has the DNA TGTGCCAGCAGTTTATATGGGGGAGCTGAAAAACTGTTTTTT. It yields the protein CASSLYGGAEKLFF.

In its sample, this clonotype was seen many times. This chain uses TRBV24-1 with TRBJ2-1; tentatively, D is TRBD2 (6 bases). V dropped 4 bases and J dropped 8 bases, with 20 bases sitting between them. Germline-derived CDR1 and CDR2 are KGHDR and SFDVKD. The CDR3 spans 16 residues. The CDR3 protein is CATSEARGLATDEQFF. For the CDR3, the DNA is TGTGCCACCAGTGAAGCCCGTGGGCTAGCGACCGATGAGCAGTTCTTC.

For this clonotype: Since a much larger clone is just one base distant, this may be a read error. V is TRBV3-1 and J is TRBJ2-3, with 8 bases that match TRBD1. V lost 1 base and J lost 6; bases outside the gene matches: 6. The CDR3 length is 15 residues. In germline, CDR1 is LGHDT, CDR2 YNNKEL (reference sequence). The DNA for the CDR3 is TGTGCCAGCAGCCAAGGACAGGGGATAAGGGATACGCAGTATTTT. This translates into CASSQGQGIRDTQYF.

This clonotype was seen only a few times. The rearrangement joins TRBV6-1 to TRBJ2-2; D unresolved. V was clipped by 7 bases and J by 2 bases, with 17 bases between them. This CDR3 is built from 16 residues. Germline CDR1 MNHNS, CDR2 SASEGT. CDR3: CASKSQEDFNTGELFF. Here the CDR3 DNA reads TGTGCCAGCAAGTCGCAGGAAGACTTTAACACCGGGGAGCTGTTTTTT.

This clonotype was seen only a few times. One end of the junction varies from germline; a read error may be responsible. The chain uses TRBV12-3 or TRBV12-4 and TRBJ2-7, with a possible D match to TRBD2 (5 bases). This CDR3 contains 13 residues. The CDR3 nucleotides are TGTGCCAGCAGTCACGGGGTGTCCTGCGAGCAGTACTTC. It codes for CASSHGVSCEQYF.

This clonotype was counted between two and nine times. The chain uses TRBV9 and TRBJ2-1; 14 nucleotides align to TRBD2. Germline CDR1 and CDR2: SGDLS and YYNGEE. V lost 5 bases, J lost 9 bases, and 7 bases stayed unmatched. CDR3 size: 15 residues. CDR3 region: CASRRLAGGPGEQFF. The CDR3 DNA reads TGTGCCAGCAGACGACTAGCGGGGGGGCCGGGTGAGCAGTTCTTC.

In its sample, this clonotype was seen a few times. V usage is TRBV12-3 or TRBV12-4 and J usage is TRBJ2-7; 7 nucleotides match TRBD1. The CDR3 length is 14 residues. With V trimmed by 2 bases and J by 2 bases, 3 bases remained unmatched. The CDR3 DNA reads TGTGCCAGCAGTTTAAAGCAGGGGGCCTACGAGCAGTACTTC. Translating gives CASSLKQGAYEQYF.